A selection of T cell receptor beta chains follows, all from one sample in a study of cytomegalovirus exposure and HLA in healthy donors. Here immunoSEQ multiplex PCR was the method, and the copy in TCRdb shows in-frame clones only, minus some. The sample has about 130,000 clones; the top ten hold 2% to 2.5%. Sequenced material: PBMCs. Source of these receptors: a man between 35 and 55 years old in good health and CMV-seronegative. The CDR3 runs from the conserved cysteine through the conserved F or W. The order of the fields is V gene, J gene, D gene, CDR3 DNA, CDR3 protein. D genes are given only for firm matches.

v_call: TRBV27
j_call: TRBJ2-5
d_call: NA
cdr3_nt: TGTGCCAGCAGTTCCTACACCCGACGGGTAGAGACCCAGTACTTC
cdr3_aa: CASSSYTRRVETQYF

v_call: TRBV9
j_call: TRBJ1-5
d_call: NA
cdr3_nt: TGTGCCAGCAGCGTGGAGGGACTGAGCAATCAGCCCCAGCATTTT
cdr3_aa: CASSVEGLSNQPQHF

v_call: TRBV7-2
j_call: TRBJ1-4
d_call: TRBD1
cdr3_nt: TGTGCCAGCAGCACCCGGGACAGGATAAATGAAAAACTGTTTTTT
cdr3_aa: CASSTRDRINEKLFF

v_call: TRBV27
j_call: TRBJ2-2
d_call: NA
cdr3_nt: TGTGCCAGCAGTTTTTCGGGGGTGGACACCGGGGAGCTGTTTTTT
cdr3_aa: CASSFSGVDTGELFF

v_call: TRBV2
j_call: TRBJ2-1
d_call: TRBD2
cdr3_nt: TGTGCCAGCAGTGAAGCGCTTGGGCTAGCGGGAGGGGGTGAGCAGTTCTTC
cdr3_aa: CASSEALGLAGGGEQFF

v_call: TRBV5-1
j_call: TRBJ1-4
d_call: TRBD1
cdr3_nt: TGCGCCAGCTCCGCCGGGACAGGGGCCGAAAAACTGTTTTTT
cdr3_aa: CASSAGTGAEKLFF

v_call: TRBV9
j_call: TRBJ2-2
d_call: TRBD1
cdr3_nt: TGTGCCAGCAGCGCCGGGACAGGGGTCACCGGGGAGCTGTTTTTT
cdr3_aa: CASSAGTGVTGELFF

v_call: TRBV10-3
j_call: TRBJ1-2
d_call: NA
cdr3_nt: TGTGCCATCAGTGAGCCACGACTCGTAGCGGGCTACACCTTC
cdr3_aa: CAISEPRLVAGYTF

v_call: TRBV9
j_call: TRBJ1-3
d_call: NA
cdr3_nt: TGTGCCAGCAGCGTAGGCCCTGGACTGGGCTCTGGAAACACCATATATTTT
cdr3_aa: CASSVGPGLGSGNTIYF

v_call: TRBV19
j_call: TRBJ1-1
d_call: NA
cdr3_nt: TGTGCCATTCGGGGGGGAAGCACTGAAGCTTTCTTT
cdr3_aa: CAIRGGSTEAFF

v_call: TRBV27
j_call: TRBJ1-1
d_call: TRBD1
cdr3_nt: TGTGCCAGCAGTTTACCTGGGACAGGGGGTATAGCTGAAGCTTTCTTT
cdr3_aa: CASSLPGTGGIAEAFF

v_call: TRBV6-4
j_call: TRBJ2-1
d_call: NA
cdr3_nt: TGTGCCAGCAGTGATGTTTCCGCGGGACGGGATGAGCAGTTCTTC
cdr3_aa: CASSDVSAGRDEQFF

v_call: TRBV29-1
j_call: TRBJ2-3
d_call: TRBD1
cdr3_nt: TGCAGCGTTGATCTCTGGGGACAGGGCAGCACAGATACGCAGTATTTT
cdr3_aa: CSVDLWGQGSTDTQYF

v_call: TRBV18
j_call: TRBJ1-2
d_call: TRBD1
cdr3_nt: TGTGCCAGCTCACCCGGACAGGACTATGGCTACACCTTC
cdr3_aa: CASSPGQDYGYTF

v_call: TRBV7-2
j_call: TRBJ1-2
d_call: TRBD1
cdr3_nt: TGTGCCAGCAGCTTAATTCGGACAGGGGACGATGGCTACACCTTC
cdr3_aa: CASSLIRTGDDGYTF

v_call: TRBV6-6
j_call: TRBJ1-1
d_call: TRBD1
cdr3_nt: TGTGCCAGCAGTTCGACGGGACAGGTGAACACTGAAGCTTTCTTT
cdr3_aa: CASSSTGQVNTEAFF

v_call: TRBV4-3
j_call: TRBJ1-4
d_call: TRBD1
cdr3_nt: TGCGCCAGCAGCCAAGCAGGGACAGGTCATGAAAAACTGTTTTTT
cdr3_aa: CASSQAGTGHEKLFF

v_call: TRBV5-1
j_call: TRBJ1-2
d_call: NA
cdr3_nt: TGCGCCAGCAGCTCGGAGTCTAACTATGGCTACACCTTC
cdr3_aa: CASSSESNYGYTF

v_call: TRBV30
j_call: TRBJ2-3
d_call: NA
cdr3_nt: TGTGCCTGGATCCGCGGCGGGGCAGATACGCAGTATTTT
cdr3_aa: CAWIRGGADTQYF

v_call: TRBV19
j_call: TRBJ2-2
d_call: TRBD1
cdr3_nt: TGTGCCAGTAGGACAGGGGGTATGGCCGGGGAGCTGTTTTTT
cdr3_aa: CASRTGGMAGELFF

v_call: TRBV5-1
j_call: TRBJ1-4
d_call: TRBD1
cdr3_nt: TGCGCCAGCAGCCCGGGGACAGGGGCACCTAATGAAAAACTGTTTTTT
cdr3_aa: CASSPGTGAPNEKLFF

v_call: TRBV5-1
j_call: TRBJ1-5
d_call: TRBD1
cdr3_nt: TGCGCCAGCAGCCCGGGGACAGGGGGACATCAGCCCCAGCATTTT
cdr3_aa: CASSPGTGGHQPQHF

v_call: TRBV2
j_call: TRBJ1-4
d_call: TRBD1
cdr3_nt: TGTGCCAGCAGGGTATCGACAGGGGCTAATGAAAAACTGTTTTTT
cdr3_aa: CASRVSTGANEKLFF

v_call: TRBV4-2
j_call: TRBJ1-2
d_call: TRBD1
cdr3_nt: TGTGCCAGCAGCCAGGAACCGGGACAGGCCTCCTATGGCTACACCTTC
cdr3_aa: CASSQEPGQASYGYTF

v_call: TRBV18
j_call: TRBJ2-7
d_call: TRBD1
cdr3_nt: TGTGCCAGCTCACCTGGACAGGGGGGGACTAGCGAGCAGTACTTC
cdr3_aa: CASSPGQGGTSEQYF

v_call: TRBV7-2
j_call: TRBJ2-1
d_call: TRBD2
cdr3_nt: TGTGCCAGCAGCTTGACGGGGCGGGAGGGCCCAGGTCGGCAGTTCTTC
cdr3_aa: CASSLTGREGPGRQFF

v_call: TRBV5-4
j_call: TRBJ2-7
d_call: NA
cdr3_nt: TGTGCCAGCAGCCTCACGATCAGGGACGAGCAGTACTTC
cdr3_aa: CASSLTIRDEQYF

v_call: TRBV7-2
j_call: TRBJ2-7
d_call: TRBD2
cdr3_nt: TGTGCCAGCAGCAAGGAGATAGCGGGAGCGGGCGAGCAGTACTTC
cdr3_aa: CASSKEIAGAGEQYF

v_call: TRBV27
j_call: TRBJ2-1
d_call: TRBD2
cdr3_nt: TGTGCCAGCAGCTTAGCGGGACGGTCCTACAATGAACAGTTCTTC
cdr3_aa: CASSLAGRSYNEQFF

v_call: TRBV4-1
j_call: TRBJ1-1
d_call: NA
cdr3_nt: TGCGCCAGCAGCCAGGAGGCCCGCGGGGGGACTGAAGCTTTCTTT
cdr3_aa: CASSQEARGGTEAFF

v_call: TRBV5-1
j_call: TRBJ2-5
d_call: NA
cdr3_nt: TGCGCCAGCAGCCGGGGGATATCGGCGACCCAGTACTTC
cdr3_aa: CASSRGISATQYF

v_call: TRBV9
j_call: TRBJ2-1
d_call: TRBD2
cdr3_nt: TGTGCCAGCAGCGTTCAAGAGGTGCTAGCGGGATTCGACGATGAGCAGTTCTTC
cdr3_aa: CASSVQEVLAGFDDEQFF

v_call: TRBV7-7
j_call: TRBJ2-7
d_call: TRBD1
cdr3_nt: TGTGCTAGCAGCCCGGGGACAGCCCTATTACACGAGCAGTACTTC
cdr3_aa: CASSPGTALLHEQYF

v_call: TRBV2
j_call: TRBJ2-3
d_call: NA
cdr3_nt: TGTGCCAGCAGGGTAGACAGTGATACGCAGTATTTT
cdr3_aa: CASRVDSDTQYF

v_call: TRBV7-2
j_call: TRBJ1-2
d_call: TRBD1
cdr3_nt: TGTGCCAGCAGCTCCCGACAGGGCCATGGCTACACCTTC
cdr3_aa: CASSSRQGHGYTF

v_call: TRBV5-6
j_call: TRBJ2-4
d_call: NA
cdr3_nt: TGTGCCAGCACCCGAAGACTGTCGGGGAAAAACATTCAGTACTTC
cdr3_aa: CASTRRLSGKNIQYF

v_call: TRBV5-6
j_call: TRBJ2-1
d_call: TRBD2
cdr3_nt: TGTGCCAGCACCGAACTAGGACTAGCGGGGGCCTCCTACAATGAGCAGTTCTTC
cdr3_aa: CASTELGLAGASYNEQFF

v_call: TRBV5-1
j_call: TRBJ2-1
d_call: NA
cdr3_nt: TGCGCCAGCAGCTTGAGCCCTGACTACAATGAGCAGTTCTTC
cdr3_aa: CASSLSPDYNEQFF

v_call: TRBV19
j_call: TRBJ2-7
d_call: TRBD1
cdr3_nt: TGTGCCAGTAGTATAGATGGCGGACAGGGGCCCAACGAGCAGTACTTC
cdr3_aa: CASSIDGGQGPNEQYF

v_call: TRBV5-6
j_call: TRBJ2-7
d_call: TRBD2
cdr3_nt: TGTGCCAGCAGCTGGGTACCCGGTCTAGCGGGAAGCGAGCAGTACTTC
cdr3_aa: CASSWVPGLAGSEQYF

v_call: TRBV11-3
j_call: TRBJ2-7
d_call: TRBD1
cdr3_nt: TGTGCCAGCACCCCTTTGATTGGGGACAGGACTTACGAGCAGTACTTC
cdr3_aa: CASTPLIGDRTYEQYF

v_call: TRBV7-9
j_call: TRBJ1-4
d_call: TRBD1
cdr3_nt: TGTGCCAGCAGCTCCGACAGGGGGAGCGAAAAACTGTTTTTT
cdr3_aa: CASSSDRGSEKLFF

v_call: TRBV9
j_call: TRBJ2-1
d_call: TRBD2
cdr3_nt: TGTGCCGGCAGCGTAGCCGGGACTAGCGGGAGCGATGAGCAGTTCTTC
cdr3_aa: CAGSVAGTSGSDEQFF

v_call: TRBV29-1
j_call: TRBJ2-3
d_call: TRBD2
cdr3_nt: TGCAGCGTTGTAGCGGGAGGAGGTACAGATACGCAGTATTTT
cdr3_aa: CSVVAGGGTDTQYF

v_call: TRBV6-1
j_call: TRBJ2-7
d_call: TRBD1
cdr3_nt: TGTGCCAGCAGTGCGTGGGACAGGACTTACGAGCAGTACTTC
cdr3_aa: CASSAWDRTYEQYF

v_call: TRBV4-1
j_call: TRBJ1-4
d_call: NA
cdr3_nt: TGCGCCAGCAGCCAAGTTCCGGGGTATGAAAAACTGTTTTTT
cdr3_aa: CASSQVPGYEKLFF

v_call: TRBV6-4
j_call: TRBJ2-1
d_call: TRBD2
cdr3_nt: TGTGCCAGCAGTGACTCTTTGACTAGCGGGAGGGGGAATGAGCAGTTCTTC
cdr3_aa: CASSDSLTSGRGNEQFF

v_call: TRBV7-9
j_call: TRBJ1-1
d_call: NA
cdr3_nt: TGTGCCAGCAGCCAAGACACACACATGAACACTGAAGCTTTCTTT
cdr3_aa: CASSQDTHMNTEAFF

v_call: TRBV15
j_call: TRBJ1-5
d_call: TRBD1
cdr3_nt: TGTGCCACCAGCAGAGGCGACAGGGGGGATGACAATCAGCCCCAGCATTTT
cdr3_aa: CATSRGDRGDDNQPQHF